The 10 T cell receptor beta chains in this list originate from one sample, sequenced in a study of control samples from healthy donors and cancer patients. Assay used: immunoSEQ multiplex PCR; TCRdb lists only in-frame clones, some missing. The sample holds 100,000 to 150,000 clones; roughly 91% are singletons and the top ten take approximately 1.7%. The sequencing sample was made of PBMCs. The receptors derive from a man aged 45-60 years with head and neck cancer.

This clone showed up just a few times. The V call is TRBV7-9, the J call TRBJ1-2; D unclear. This CDR3 is 12 amino acids long. Germline CDR1 SEHNR, CDR2 FQNEAQ (reference sequence). The ends were cut back, 5 bases at V and 8 bases at J, with 12 bases in the middle. DNA for the CDR3: TGTGCCAGCAGCACAATCGACGGGGGCTACACCTTC. It codes for CASSTIDGGYTF.

The chain employs TRBV7-2 and TRBJ2-2; 9 bases map to TRBD2. CDR1 is SGHTA, CDR2 FQGNSA, per germline. Germline trimming cut 11 bases from V and 1 base from J; bases unmatched to any gene: 17. The CDR3 loop spans 18 amino acids. CDR3 protein: CARRPGRGGCRNTGELFF. The CDR3 bases are TGTGCCCGCCGCCCGGGGCGGGGGGGTTGCCGGAACACCGGGGAGCTGTTTTTT.

The chain carries TRBV3-1 (or the pseudogene TRBV3-2) and TRBJ1-3; D ambiguous. V was clipped by 6 bases and J by 3 bases, with 3 bases between them. This CDR3 contains 11 residues. Germline-derived CDR1 and CDR2 are LGHDT and YNNKEL (reference sequence). In DNA, the CDR3 is TGTGCCAGCAGACTTGGAAACACCATATATTTT. Protein product: CASRLGNTIYF.

This chain connects TRBV30 to TRBJ1-1; 12 bases fit TRBD1. Losses at the gene ends were 5 bases for V and 6 bases for J; bases not matched to a gene: 13. There are 16 residues in the CDR3. Germline CDR1 GTSNPN, CDR2 SVGIG (reference sequence). This chain's CDR3 is CAWDSGTGGLLSEAFF. The CDR3 DNA is TGTGCCTGGGATTCCGGGACAGGGGGCCTTTTATCTGAAGCTTTCTTT. Full variable domain (outside the CDR3, taken from reference TRBV30 and TRBJ1-1): SQTIHQWPATLVQPVGSPLSLECTVEGTSNPNLYWYRQAAGRGLQLLFYSVGIGQISSEVPQNLSASRPQDRQFILSSKKLLLSDSGFYLCAWDSGTGGLLSEAFFGQGTRLTVV.

V is TRBV24-1 and J is TRBJ2-3; 8 positions match TRBD2. V shed 9 bases, J shed 3 bases, and the junction held 1 base outside the gene matches. Germline CDR1 KGHDR, CDR2 SFDVKD. This CDR3 comprises 12 residues. DNA of the CDR3: TGTGCCACCGCTAGCGGGACAGATACGCAGTATTTT. Protein product: CATASGTDTQYF.

As to this clone: The same CDR3 also results from other DNA sequences found in this sample. This sequence joins TRBV18 and TRBJ2-7, with TRBD1 matching 7 bases. Looked up from germline, CDR1 is KGHSH and CDR2 is LQKENI. The CDR3 runs 14 residues. V was pared by 2 bases and J by 2 bases, with 3 bases of the junction left unmatched. The CDR3 is CASSPRQGTYEQYF. In nucleotides, the CDR3 is TGTGCCAGCTCACCAAGACAGGGCACCTACGAGCAGTACTTC.

The chain combines TRBV7-2 with TRBJ2-3, with 10 bases matching TRBD1. V was pared by 5 bases and J by 2 bases, with 10 bases of the junction left unmatched. Germline loops: CDR1 SGHTA, CDR2 FQGNSA. The CDR3 totals 17 residues. CDR3 coding DNA: TGTGCCAGCAGCCGGGGGGGGACAGGGGCGATCACAGATACGCAGTATTTT. Its protein product is CASSRGGTGAITDTQYF.

The chain couples TRBV20-1 to TRBJ2-5; D call uncertain. CDR3 length: 12 amino acids. V gave up 3 bases and J gave up 3 bases, with 8 bases separating them. Germline CDR1 and CDR2: DFQATT and SNEGSKA (reference sequence). CDR3 sequence: CSASSPEETQYF. For the CDR3, the DNA is TGCAGTGCTAGTTCCCCCGAAGAGACCCAGTACTTC.

The rearrangement links TRBV7-8 to TRBJ2-3; 7 bases line up with TRBD2. CDR1 and CDR2 from the germline V gene are SGHVS and FQNEAQ. V gave up 7 bases and J gave up 0 bases; unmatched junction bases: 10. The CDR3 extends over 16 amino acids. CDR3 region: CASKRSRLASTDTQYF. The DNA of the CDR3 is TGTGCCAGCAAAAGGTCTCGACTAGCTAGCACAGATACGCAGTATTTT. Supplemented by reference TRBV7-8 and TRBJ2-3, the full variable domain reads GAGVSQSPRYKVAKRGQDVALRCDPISGHVSLFWYQQALGQGPEFLTYFQNEAQLDKSGLPSDRFFAERPEGSVSTLKIQRTQQEDSAVYLCASKRSRLASTDTQYFGPGTRLTVL.

The CDR3 sequence: CASRSMSLNEKLFF. In DNA, the CDR3 is TGTGCCAGCAGGAGTATGTCGCTTAATGAAAAACTGTTTTTT. The chain combines TRBV5-6 with TRBJ1-4; D not certain. V was clipped by 5 bases and J by 4 bases, with 12 bases between them. The CDR3 loop spans 14 amino acids. Germline V gives CDR1 SGHDT, CDR2 YYEEEE.